A single sample is the source of the 23 T cell receptor beta chains below, sequenced in a study of cytomegalovirus exposure and HLA in healthy donors. 13 Jbeta primers and 60 Vbeta primers were used for the PCR. Sequencing used immunoSEQ multiplex PCR; TCRdb keeps in-frame clones, though not all of them. Of under 150,000 clones listed, approximately 80% are singletons. What was sequenced was PBMCs. These receptors originate from a woman in her forties in good health and CMV-seropositive.

The chain links TRBV28 to TRBJ1-2; 7 nucleotides line up with TRBD1. The junction had 14 bases not matched to a gene; V was cut back by 10 bases and J by 6 bases. Germline CDR1 and CDR2: MDHEN and SYDVKM. This CDR3 is 14 amino acids long. This CDR3 is CATLEGARLDGYTF. The CDR3 DNA follows: TGTGCCACCCTCGAGGGGGCGCGTTTGGATGGCTACACCTTC.

The rearrangement joins TRBV7-2 to TRBJ2-5; D unclear. The CDR3 is made up of 16 amino acids. Germline CDR1 SGHTA, CDR2 FQGNSA. Trimming left V 5 bases short and J 0 bases short, with 16 bases between. The CDR3 loop reads CASSLTTLRYQETQYF. The CDR3 coding sequence is TGTGCCAGCAGCCTTACGACTCTAAGGTACCAAGAGACCCAGTACTTC.

CDR3 DNA: TGCAGCGTTGAAGACGTAGGCGGAGAGACCCAGTACTTC. It encodes CSVEDVGGETQYF. The chain has TRBV29-1 and TRBJ2-5; D is unresolved. Deletions cut 0 bases from V and 4 bases from J, with 9 bases between. Looked up from germline, CDR1 is SQVTM and CDR2 is ANQGSEA. This CDR3 is 13 amino acids long.

This CDR3 reads CASSETGTGAYEQYF. In DNA, the CDR3 is TGTGCCAGCAGTGAAACCGGGACAGGAGCCTACGAGCAGTACTTC. The chain uses TRBV6-1 and TRBJ2-7; 8 nucleotides agree with TRBD1. From germline, CDR1 is MNHNS and CDR2 SASEGT. Unmatched junction bases numbered 5, after V lost 2 bases and J lost 2 bases. This CDR3 is built from 15 residues.

This rearrangement joins TRBV18 to TRBJ1-1; TRBD1 matches at 9 bases. The length of the CDR3 is 14 residues. The V segment lost 5 bases and the J segment 3 bases; nucleotides outside the gene matches: 4. CDR1 and CDR2 from the germline V gene are KGHSH and LQKENI. CDR3 loop: CASSGRTGDTEAFF. The CDR3 DNA sequence: TGTGCCAGCTCAGGAAGGACAGGGGACACTGAAGCTTTCTTT.

The chain employs TRBV5-1 and TRBJ1-4; 9 bases line up with TRBD1. Germline V CDR1 and CDR2: SGHRS, YFSETQ. After removal of 5 bases from V and 0 bases from J, the junction contained 2 bases not matched to a gene. This CDR3 spans 15 amino acids. This chain's CDR3 is CASSGQGPTNEKLFF. Written as DNA, the CDR3 is TGCGCCAGCAGTGGACAGGGGCCAACTAATGAAAAACTGTTTTTT.

The chain uses TRBV6-1 and TRBJ1-1; TRBD1 matches 8 bases. The V gene's germline CDR1 is MNHNS and CDR2 SASEGT. V lost 1 base and J lost 8; bases outside the gene matches: 3. This CDR3 comprises 13 residues. DNA of the CDR3: TGTGCCAGCAGTGAAGACCGGGACAGGGAAGCTTTCTTT. It yields the protein CASSEDRDREAFF.

The chain has TRBV4-1 and TRBJ1-2, with D unclear. Trimming cost V 3 bases and J 3 bases, with 11 bases left between them. The germline V gene encodes CDR1 MGHRA and CDR2 YSYEKL. This CDR3 has 14 residues. This CDR3 is CASSHNRGDYGYTF. In DNA form, the CDR3 reads TGCGCCAGCAGCCATAACCGGGGAGACTATGGCTACACCTTC.

CDR3 sequence: CAIRRDFNTEAFF. The CDR3 nucleotides read TGTGCCATCAGGCGGGACTTCAACACTGAAGCTTTCTTT. The chain has TRBV10-3 and TRBJ1-1, with D possibly matching TRBD1 (5 bases). The germline CDR1 and CDR2 sequences are ENHRY and SYGVKD. This CDR3 has 13 amino acids. Deletions cut 6 bases from V and 2 bases from J, with 10 bases between.

V gene TRBV21-1 combines with J gene TRBJ2-1; TRBD2 is taken as the D call from the table, unchecked against the DNA. TRBV21-1 is listed as a pseudogene. The length of the CDR3 is 15 residues. CDR3 nucleotides: TGTGCCAGCAGCAAAGAGCGGGAGAACCACAATGAGCAGTTCTTC. Its protein is CASSKERENHNEQFF.

This chain uses TRBV30 with TRBJ1-2; 10 bases map to TRBD1. In germline, CDR1 is GTSNPN, CDR2 SVGIG (reference sequence). The ends lost 8 bases at V and 5 bases at J; junction bases unmatched: 5. CDR3 length: 12 amino acids. The CDR3 DNA is TGTGCCCGGGACAGGGGCGGATATGGCTACACCTTC. It translates to CARDRGGYGYTF. The variable domain in full, completed from reference TRBV30 and TRBJ1-2, reads SQTIHQWPATLVQPVGSPLSLECTVEGTSNPNLYWYRQAAGRGLQLLFYSVGIGQISSEVPQNLSASRPQDRQFILSSKKLLLSDSGFYLCARDRGGYGYTFGSGTRLTVV.

J is TRBJ2-1 and V is TRBV2; 9 bases are shared with TRBD2. This CDR3 comprises 15 residues. CDR1 and CDR2 from the germline V gene are SNHLY and FYNNEI. The trim removed 5 bases at V and 4 bases at J, leaving 6 bases unmatched. The CDR3 DNA reads TGTGCCAGCAGTCGTGGACTAGCGTCATACAATGAGCAGTTCTTC. Its protein product is CASSRGLASYNEQFF.

The sample holds a few counts of this clone. This rearrangement joins TRBV1 to TRBJ1-1; TRBD1 is the table's D call and was not checked against the DNA. TRBV1 is a pseudogene locus. The CDR3 runs 14 residues. The CDR3 region is CTSSQDLSGLEAFF. The CDR3 nucleotides are TGCACCAGCAGCCAAGATCTATCAGGGCTTGAAGCTTTCTTT.

The rearrangement links TRBV7-9 to TRBJ2-5, with 8 bases aligning to TRBD1. Germline loops: CDR1 SEHNR, CDR2 FQNEAQ (reference sequence). CDR3 length equals 17 residues. Trimming removed 3 bases from V and 5 bases from J; junction bases left unmatched: 14. CDR3 protein: CASSFGVGQGAYETQYF. The CDR3 coding sequence is TGTGCCAGCAGCTTCGGCGTGGGGCAGGGGGCATATGAGACCCAGTACTTC. Variable domain in full (rest from reference TRBV7-9 and TRBJ2-5): DTGVSQNPRHKITKRGQNVTFRCDPISEHNRLYWYRQTLGQGPEFLTYFQNEAQLEKSRLLSDRFSAERPKGSFSTLEIQRTEQGDSAMYLCASSFGVGQGAYETQYFGPGTRLLVL.

The table lists this clone with a few counts. The chain carries TRBV21-1 and TRBJ2-7; TRBD1 reflects the table's D call only, with no check against the DNA. TRBV21-1 is classified as a pseudogene. This CDR3 is 17 amino acids long. The CDR3 region is CASSNGVGQDDSYEQYF. For the CDR3, the DNA is TGTGCCAGCAGCAACGGGGTAGGACAGGACGACTCCTACGAGCAGTACTTC.

This clone has a handful of counts. V is TRBV29-1 and J is TRBJ1-1; the D gene is possibly TRBD1 (5 bases). The CDR3 consists of 11 residues. Trimming took off 8 bases at V and 3 bases at J, with 10 bases between the two ends. Germline CDR1 and CDR2: SQVTM and ANQGSEA. CDR3 sequence: CSIGGDTEAFF. CDR3 nucleotides: TGCAGCATCGGGGGGGACACTGAAGCTTTCTTT.

The CDR3 nucleotides read TGTGCCAGCACCGAGGGCGGGAGGGCTTCAACCGGGGAGCTGTTTTTT. As protein: CASTEGGRASTGELFF. The chain carries TRBV2 and TRBJ2-2, with 9 nucleotides matching TRBD2. The V and J ends lost 7 bases and 5 bases, in that order; junction bases with no gene match: 11. Germline loops: CDR1 SNHLY, CDR2 FYNNEI. There are 16 residues in the CDR3.

This chain links TRBV27 with TRBJ1-5, with a tentative D call TRBD1 (5 bases). Looked up from germline, CDR1 is MNHEY and CDR2 is SMNVEV (reference sequence). V lost 5 bases and J 2 bases, leaving 10 bases between the germline ends. This CDR3 region has 14 residues. The CDR3 sequence: CASSQARGNQPQHF. DNA of the CDR3: TGTGCCAGCAGTCAGGCCAGGGGCAATCAGCCCCAGCATTTT.

J is TRBJ1-4 and V is TRBV19; D gene ambiguous. CDR1 is LNHDA, CDR2 SQIVND, per germline (reference sequence). V shed 6 bases and J shed 3 bases, with 8 bases lying between them. The CDR3 consists of 13 residues. The CDR3 reads CASRQQPNEKLFF. DNA for the CDR3: TGTGCCAGTAGACAACAGCCTAATGAAAAACTGTTTTTT.

This clone was detected only a few times. The chain joins TRBV18 to TRBJ1-2; the D is unclear. The CDR3 has 13 residues. V lost 3 bases and J 8 bases, leaving 13 bases between the germline ends. Germline V gene sequence: CDR1 KGHSH, CDR2 LQKENI. This CDR3 is CASSPPNYGGYTF. In DNA, the CDR3 is TGTGCCAGCTCACCGCCAAACTATGGAGGCTACACCTTC.

The chain employs TRBV5-1 and TRBJ2-2, with D tentatively TRBD1 (5 bases). There are 16 residues in the CDR3. V gave up 4 bases and J gave up 3 bases, with 16 bases separating them. CDR1 and CDR2 from the germline V gene are SGHRS and YFSETQ. Written as DNA, the CDR3 is TGCGCCAGCAGCCGTCCACAGGTTAAGGACACCGGGGAGCTGTTTTTT. Encoded protein: CASSRPQVKDTGELFF.

This clone appeared once. The CDR3 does not close with the conserved phenylalanine or tryptophan, likely indicating a read error. V usage is TRBV5-1 and J usage is TRBJ2-7; 7 bases are shared with TRBD1. V lost 4 bases, J lost 3 bases, and 7 bases stayed unmatched. Germline assignment: CDR1 SGHRS and CDR2 YFSETQ. CDR3 length: 14 amino acids. Written as DNA, the CDR3 is TGCGCCAGCAGCCCCGGACAGGTTATCTACGAGCAGTACCTC. The encoded protein is CASSPGQVIYEQYL.

This clone was observed a handful of times. This rearrangement joins TRBV10-3 to TRBJ2-7, with 10 bases fitting TRBD2. V trimming: 2 bases; J trimming: 1 base; junction bases outside the gene matches: 8. Germline V CDR1 and CDR2: ENHRY, SYGVKD. The CDR3 consists of 17 residues. In nucleotides, the CDR3 is TGTGCCATCAGTGAGGGGGAAGCGGGAGGGGCGTCCTACGAGCAGTACTTC. Translation: CAISEGEAGGASYEQYF.